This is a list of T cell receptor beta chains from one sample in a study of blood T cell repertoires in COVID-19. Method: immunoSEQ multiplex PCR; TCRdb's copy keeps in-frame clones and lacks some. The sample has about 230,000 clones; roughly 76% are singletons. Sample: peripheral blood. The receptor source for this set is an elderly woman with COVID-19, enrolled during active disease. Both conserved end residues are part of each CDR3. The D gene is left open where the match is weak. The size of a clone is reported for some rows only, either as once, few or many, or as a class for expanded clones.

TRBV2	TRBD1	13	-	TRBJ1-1	TGTGCCAGCAGTGAAGACAGGGGTACAATGGCTTTCTTT	CASSEDRGTMAFF
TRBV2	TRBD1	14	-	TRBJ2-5	TGTGCCAGCCTTTACAGAGGGGGCACGGAGACCCAGTACTTC	CASLYRGGTETQYF
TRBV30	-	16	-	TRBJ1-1	TGTGCCTGGAGTCGTCCTTGGGGGGGATCGAACACTGAAGCTTTCTTT	CAWSRPWGGSNTEAFF
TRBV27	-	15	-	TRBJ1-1	TGTGCCAGCAACTTAAGCCCGCAGAGGCTCACTGAAGCTTTCTTT	CASNLSPQRLTEAFF
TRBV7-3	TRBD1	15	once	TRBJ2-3	TGTGCCAGCAGCCCCCAGGGGGCCCCCACAGATACGCAGTATTTT	CASSPQGAPTDTQYF
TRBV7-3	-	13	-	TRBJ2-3	TGTGCCAGCGGGTCGGGTAGCACAGATACGCAGTATTTT	CASGSGSTDTQYF
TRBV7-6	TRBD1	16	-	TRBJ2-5	TGTGCCAGCAGCTTACCCGGGACAGGGTTGTTTGAGACCCAGTACTTC	CASSLPGTGLFETQYF
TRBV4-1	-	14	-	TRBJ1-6	TGCGCCAGCAGCCAAGCAGAAGTCAATTCACCCCTCCACTTT	CASSQAEVNSPLHF
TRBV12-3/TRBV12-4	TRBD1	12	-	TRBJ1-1	TGTGCCAGCAGCCTCACCGGGACAGACAGTTTCTTT	CASSLTGTDSFF
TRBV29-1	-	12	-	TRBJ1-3	TGCAGCGCCGTTATATCTGGAAACACCATATATTTT	CSAVISGNTIYF
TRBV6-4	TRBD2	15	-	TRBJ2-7	TGTGCCAGCAGCGTACTAGCGGGGAGCTCCTACGAGCAGTACTTC	CASSVLAGSSYEQYF
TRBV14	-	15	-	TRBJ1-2	TGTGCCAGCAGCCAAGTGAGTGGGCACGGTAGAGGCTACACCTTC	CASSQVSGHGRGYTF
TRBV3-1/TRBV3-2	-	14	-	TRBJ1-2	TGTGCCAGCAGCCACGCCAGTCTTAGGGGTGGCTACACCTTC	CASSHASLRGGYTF
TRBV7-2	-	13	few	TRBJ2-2	TGTGCCAGCAGCTTATTTCTTGCCGGGGAGCTGTTTTTT	CASSLFLAGELFF
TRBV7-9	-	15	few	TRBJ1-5	TGTGCCAGCAGCTTAGGAACAGGCCTCAATCAGCCCCAGCATTTT	CASSLGTGLNQPQHF
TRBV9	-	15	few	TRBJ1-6	TGTGCCAGCAGCCCTTCGGGGGGATCTAATTCACCCCTCCACTTT	CASSPSGGSNSPLHF
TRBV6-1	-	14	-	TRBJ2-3	TGTGCCAGCAGGGTGCTGGAGGCGGTGGATACGCAGTATTTT	CASRVLEAVDTQYF
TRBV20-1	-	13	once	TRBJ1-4	TGCAGTGCTAGTCCAACAGTTAATGAAAAACTGTTTTTT	CSASPTVNEKLFF
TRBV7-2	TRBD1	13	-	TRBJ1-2	TGTGCCAGCAGCTCAGACAGGGGCTATGGCTACACCTTC	CASSSDRGYGYTF
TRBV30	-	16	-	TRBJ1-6	TGTGCCTGGAGGGCTCGACGGAGCTCCTATAATTCACCCCTCCACTTT	CAWRARRSSYNSPLHF
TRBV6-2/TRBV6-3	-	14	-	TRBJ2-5	TGTGCCAGCAGTTACCCCTCGCGCCCGGGGACCCAGTACTTC	CASSYPSRPGTQYF